The 31 T cell receptor beta chains in this list originate from one sample, sequenced in a study of Ad26.COV2.S vaccination and SARS-CoV-2 variants. TCRdb's copy holds only in-frame clones and misses some; the assay was immunoSEQ multiplex PCR. Of hundreds of thousands of clones in the sample, about four fifths are singletons; the top ten hold 7% to 9.5%. Treatment described: about 20 received Ad26.COV2.S at low or high dose, single or two shots; 5 received placebo; per-sample allocation not given. Specimens were obtained on day 63 following the first vaccine or placebo injection. The sample in question was peripheral blood, obtained in a trial of Ad26.COV2.S vaccine versus placebo. The receptor source for this set is a person aged 18-60 years who received the Ad26.COV2.S COVID-19 vaccine or a placebo.

This rearrangement joins TRBV3-1 (or the pseudogene TRBV3-2) to TRBJ1-2; 7 positions agree with TRBD1. This CDR3 region has 14 residues. V lost 0 bases to trimming and J lost 8 bases; unmatched junction nucleotides: 6. CDR1 is LGHDT and CDR2 is YNNKEL in the germline V gene (reference sequence). The CDR3 nucleotides are TGTGCCAGCAGCCAAGAGGGGACAGCCAAGGGCTACACCTTC. Residues: CASSQEGTAKGYTF.

V gene TRBV5-1 combines with J gene TRBJ2-4; D perhaps matches TRBD2 (6 bases). This CDR3 contains 16 residues. Trimming removed 0 bases from V and 0 bases from J, with 10 bases in between. Germline values: CDR1 SGHRS, CDR2 YFSETQ. CDR3 DNA sequence: TGCGCCAGCAGCTTGGTGGGACTGCTAGCCAAAAACATTCAGTACTTC. This translates into CASSLVGLLAKNIQYF.

V gene TRBV7-9 combines with J gene TRBJ1-4, with 9 bases aligning to TRBD1. The CDR3 has 15 amino acids. The junction had 8 bases not matched to a gene; V was cut back by 5 bases and J by 7 bases. Looked up from germline, CDR1 is SEHNR and CDR2 is FQNEAQ (reference sequence). The CDR3 is CASSLTGGRGEKLFF. In nucleotides, the CDR3 is TGTGCCAGCAGCCTCACAGGGGGCAGAGGTGAAAAACTGTTTTTT.

The V and J genes are TRBV5-5 and TRBJ1-1; D is undetermined. Trimming removed 3 bases at V and 6 bases at J, with 9 bases between. Germline CDR1 reads SGHKS; CDR2 reads YYEKEE (reference sequence). The CDR3 totals 12 residues. This CDR3 is CASSWTRAEAFF. CDR3 coding DNA: TGTGCCAGCAGCTGGACCCGGGCTGAAGCTTTCTTT.

This clone was picked up a small number of times. The rearrangement joins TRBV2 to TRBJ1-6; tentative D call: TRBD1 (6 bases). V was shortened by 3 bases and J by 10 bases, with 10 bases between the two germline ends. Germline V gene data show CDR1 as SNHLY and CDR2 as FYNNEI. The CDR3 loop spans 13 amino acids. CDR3 DNA sequence: TGTGCCAGCAGTGACAGGGGAAAATCACCCCTCCACTTT. Its protein product is CASSDRGKSPLHF.

This sequence joins TRBV7-7 and TRBJ2-3; D is unresolved. Germline V gene lookup returns CDR1 SSHAT and CDR2 FNYEAQ (reference sequence). Trimming shortened V by 2 bases and J by 2 bases, and 11 bases separated the two germline ends. The CDR3 loop spans 15 amino acids. CDR3 residues: CASSLTQLITDTQYF. The DNA of the CDR3 is TGTGCCAGCAGCTTAACCCAGCTTATCACAGATACGCAGTATTTT. The variable domain in full, with the rest retrieved from reference TRBV7-7 and TRBJ2-3, is GAGVSQSPRYKVTKRGQDVTLRCDPISSHATLYWYQQALGQGPEFLTYFNYEAQPDKSGLPSDRFSAERPEGSISTLTIQRTEQRDSAMYRCASSLTQLITDTQYFGPGTRLTVL.

The CDR3 loop reads CAWSVGGGQTQYF. The CDR3 region has the DNA TGTGCCTGGAGTGTAGGCGGGGGGCAGACCCAGTACTTC. V and J are TRBV30 and TRBJ2-5; 8 nucleotides line up with TRBD2. Germline CDR1 GTSNPN, CDR2 SVGIG (reference sequence). The length of the CDR3 is 13 residues. The V gene end was trimmed by 0 bases and the J gene end by 6 bases; junction bases not matched to a gene: 3.

V usage is TRBV12-3 or TRBV12-4 and J usage is TRBJ1-2, with D perhaps TRBD1 (6 bases). This CDR3 is 13 amino acids long. The V gene lost 5 bases and the J gene lost 4 bases, with 11 bases spanning the gap. The DNA of the CDR3 is TGTGCCAGCAGTAGGGGGGTATCCTATGGCTACACCTTC. This sequence encodes CASSRGVSYGYTF.

Concerning this clone: Other DNA sequences in the same sample also yield this CDR3. This sequence joins TRBV3-1 (or the pseudogene TRBV3-2) and TRBJ2-7; D not certain. The germline V and J ends were trimmed by 1 base and 2 bases, with 6 bases remaining between them. This CDR3 has 13 amino acids. The germline V gene has CDR1 LGHDT and CDR2 YNNKEL (reference sequence). As DNA, the CDR3 is TGTGCCAGCAGCCAAGCACAGACCTACGAGCAGTACTTC. As protein: CASSQAQTYEQYF.

The CDR3 sequence is CASSSGPITGELFF. The DNA of the CDR3 is TGTGCCAGCAGCTCCGGACCGATCACCGGGGAGCTGTTTTTT. The rearrangement joins TRBV7-9 to TRBJ2-2; no reliable D call. The CDR3 is 14 residues long. Germline V gene lookup returns CDR1 SEHNR and CDR2 FQNEAQ (reference sequence). Deletions cut 4 bases from V and 4 bases from J, with 10 bases between. The variable domain in full, completed from reference TRBV7-9 and TRBJ2-2, reads DTGVSQNPRHKITKRGQNVTFRCDPISEHNRLYWYRQTLGQGPEFLTYFQNEAQLEKSRLLSDRFSAERPKGSFSTLEIQRTEQGDSAMYLCASSSGPITGELFFGEGSRLTVL.

J is TRBJ1-3 and V is TRBV18; D is uncertain. The CDR3 extends over 16 amino acids. The V end was cut by 2 bases, the J end by 4 bases, with 15 bases between. Germline CDR1 is KGHSH and CDR2 is LQKENI. The CDR3 sequence is CASSPTLWDTGNTIYF. CDR3 bases: TGTGCCAGCTCACCAACCCTCTGGGATACCGGAAACACCATATATTTT.

The chain carries TRBV28 and TRBJ1-5; D gene uncertain. V was clipped by 6 bases and J by 8 bases, with 11 bases between them. Germline V gene lookup returns CDR1 MDHEN and CDR2 SYDVKM. The CDR3 is 12 residues long. The chain's CDR3 is CASSAVEEPQHF. The CDR3 region has the DNA TGTGCCAGCAGCGCCGTCGAGGAGCCCCAGCATTTT.

This clone was recorded only once. V is TRBV5-4 and J is TRBJ2-3, with 7 nucleotides matching TRBD2. V lost 4 bases to trimming and J lost 4 bases; unmatched junction nucleotides: 6. The CDR3 length is 14 residues. The germline V gene has CDR1 SGHNT and CDR2 YYREEE (reference sequence). This chain's CDR3 is CASSPGAGADTQYF. The CDR3 bases are TGTGCCAGCAGCCCCGGCGCGGGGGCAGATACGCAGTATTTT.

This chain joins TRBV19 and TRBJ2-1; possible D gene TRBD2, 6 bases. CDR1 and CDR2 (germline): LNHDA, SQIVND (reference sequence). The germline V and J ends were trimmed by 8 bases and 0 bases, with 8 bases remaining between them. The CDR3 length is 13 residues. The chain's CDR3 is CASLASSYNEQFF. The CDR3 DNA reads as TGTGCCAGTCTAGCGAGCTCCTACAATGAGCAGTTCTTC.

Here the CDR3 reads CASAGDSEGYTF. Here the CDR3 DNA reads TGTGCCAGCGCAGGAGACTCGGAAGGCTACACCTTC. The chain is built from TRBV6-6 and TRBJ1-2, with D unresolved. The CDR3 totals 12 residues. V was clipped by 8 bases and J by 8 bases, with 15 bases between them. Germline CDR1 MNHNY, CDR2 SVGAGI (reference sequence).

This chain joins TRBV6-5 and TRBJ1-5; TRBD1 matches at 7 bases. V was clipped by 2 bases and J by 5 bases; unmatched bases: 0. Germline CDR1 reads MNHEY; CDR2 reads SVGAGI. This CDR3 spans 13 amino acids. CDR3 sequence: CASSYDRDQPQHF. The CDR3 region has the DNA TGTGCCAGCAGTTACGACAGGGATCAGCCCCAGCATTTT.

This chain links TRBV10-3 with TRBJ1-1; D is perhaps TRBD1 (5 bases). In germline, CDR1 is ENHRY, CDR2 SYGVKD. With 6 bases removed from V and 0 bases from J, the gap between germline ends came to 11 bases. The CDR3 consists of 14 residues. Here the CDR3 reads CAIRETDLNTEAFF. The CDR3 DNA follows: TGTGCCATCAGGGAGACAGACCTGAACACTGAAGCTTTCTTT.

The chain employs TRBV11-2 and TRBJ1-1; weak D call: TRBD1 (6 bases). In germline, CDR1 is SGHAT, CDR2 FQNNGV. Trimming removed 4 bases at V and 0 bases at J, with 18 bases between. The CDR3 spans 17 residues. The CDR3 sequence: CASSSRGGASLNTEAFF. DNA of the CDR3: TGTGCCAGCAGCTCTCGAGGGGGGGCGAGTCTGAACACTGAAGCTTTCTTT.

V gene TRBV5-1 combines with J gene TRBJ2-2; no clear D gene. Germline CDR1 SGHRS, CDR2 YFSETQ. CDR3 size: 12 residues. Trimming removed 2 bases at V and 7 bases at J, with 6 bases between. The CDR3 DNA reads TGCGCCAGCAGCTTTGGTCGCGGGGAGCTGTTTTTT. This gives the protein CASSFGRGELFF.

The chain carries TRBV5-4 and TRBJ1-1; TRBD1 agrees at 12 bases. From germline, CDR1 is SGHNT and CDR2 YYREEE (reference sequence). The trim removed 4 bases at V and 0 bases at J, leaving 4 bases unmatched. CDR3 length equals 16 residues. The CDR3 here is CASSRGQGALNTEAFF. CDR3 DNA: TGTGCCAGCAGCCGGGGACAGGGGGCTCTGAACACTGAAGCTTTCTTT.

This clone was picked up one time. The chain joins TRBV30 to TRBJ2-7; tentative D call: TRBD2 (6 bases). In germline, CDR1 is GTSNPN, CDR2 SVGIG (reference sequence). V lost 0 bases to trimming and J lost 7 bases, with 10 bases between them. This CDR3 spans 12 amino acids. The CDR3 reads CAWSVGGVEQYF. The DNA for the CDR3 is TGTGCCTGGAGTGTGGGGGGTGTAGAGCAGTACTTC.

The CDR3 DNA is TGTGCCAGCAGCGTGGGGGCCCAAGAGACCCAGTACTTC. Translated: CASSVGAQETQYF. The rearrangement joins TRBV12-3 or TRBV12-4 to TRBJ2-5; possibly TRBD1 for D (6 bases). The CDR3 is 13 amino acids. Deletions cut 6 bases from V and 1 base from J, with 9 bases between.

Only one count was recorded for this clone. The chain uses TRBV3-1 (or the pseudogene TRBV3-2) and TRBJ1-2; D remains ambiguous. The CDR3 runs to 16 residues. Trimming stripped 0 bases from V and 0 bases from J, with 11 bases between. Germline CDR1 LGHDT, CDR2 YNNKEL (reference sequence). The CDR3, as DNA: TGTGCCAGCAGCCAAGATCGCCTGACAACTAACTATGGCTACACCTTC. It encodes CASSQDRLTTNYGYTF.

The chain joins TRBV10-1 to TRBJ2-5; tentative D call: TRBD2 (6 bases). V shed 5 bases and J shed 6 bases, with 31 bases lying between them. Germline-derived CDR1 and CDR2 are WNHNN and SYGVQD (reference sequence). There are 19 residues in the CDR3. CDR3 protein: CASSSARGSRRNGKKTQYF. DNA for the CDR3: TGCGCCAGCAGTTCGGCCCGGGGGTCCAGGAGGAATGGGAAGAAGACCCAGTACTTC.

The gene calls are TRBV5-4 and TRBJ2-7; 10 positions agree with TRBD2. With 8 bases clipped from V and 7 bases from J, the junction kept 9 bases outside the gene matches. The CDR3 has 13 residues. Germline V lookup: CDR1 SGHNT, CDR2 YYREEE (reference sequence). CDR3 in amino acids: CASASGSAREQYF. The CDR3 bases are TGTGCCAGTGCTAGCGGGAGCGCAAGGGAGCAGTACTTC. The entire variable domain, with the rest obtained from reference TRBV5-4 and TRBJ2-7, is as follows: ETGVTQSPTHLIKTRGQQVTLRCSSQSGHNTVSWYQQALGQGPQFIFQYYREEENGRGNFPPRFSGLQFPNYSSELNVNALELDDSALYLCASASGSAREQYFGPGTRLTVT.

This chain joins TRBV11-2 and TRBJ2-7; D remains unclear. The length of the CDR3 is 12 residues. Germline V gene lookup returns CDR1 SGHAT and CDR2 FQNNGV. Between the trimmed V and J ends, which lost 0 bases and 4 bases, there was a span of 4 bases. The CDR3 here is CASSLDRYEQYF. The CDR3 nucleotides are TGTGCCAGCAGCTTAGATCGGTACGAGCAGTACTTC.

This rearrangement joins TRBV2 to TRBJ1-2; weak D call: TRBD1 (5 bases). The germline V and J ends were trimmed by 9 bases and 3 bases, with 17 bases remaining between them. This CDR3 has 14 amino acids. From germline, CDR1 is SNHLY and CDR2 FYNNEI. The CDR3 nucleotides read TGTGCCAGTTGCGCTTCCGGGGGGGACTATGGCTACACCTTC. It translates to CASCASGGDYGYTF.

The gene calls are TRBV28 and TRBJ1-1; possible D gene TRBD1, 6 bases. The CDR3 contains 15 residues. Germline CDR1 reads MDHEN; CDR2 reads SYDVKM. The V gene lost 7 bases and the J gene lost 0 bases, with 15 bases spanning the gap. The CDR3 sequence: CASTSIGGLNTEAFF. The CDR3 bases are TGTGCCAGCACCTCCATTGGGGGCTTGAACACTGAAGCTTTCTTT.

This clone was observed many times. The rearrangement uses TRBV4-1 and TRBJ1-2; 7 positions match TRBD1. The V gene end was trimmed by 2 bases and the J gene end by 6 bases; junction bases not matched to a gene: 9. This CDR3 comprises 15 residues. Germline CDR1 is MGHRA and CDR2 is YSYEKL. The CDR3 loop is CASSQWGLTGHGYTF. CDR3 in DNA: TGCGCCAGCAGCCAATGGGGACTGACAGGGCATGGCTACACCTTC.

V is TRBV2 and J is TRBJ1-1; D gene uncertain. Germline loops: CDR1 SNHLY, CDR2 FYNNEI. The ends were cut back, 8 bases at V and 1 base at J, with 14 bases in the middle. CDR3 length: 14 residues. The CDR3 DNA reads TGTGCCAGCCGCAGACCCGAAGGGAACACTGAAGCTTTCTTT. Protein: CASRRPEGNTEAFF.

This chain joins TRBV4-1 and TRBJ1-1, with 8 bases identical to TRBD1. This CDR3 spans 15 amino acids. Germline-derived CDR1 and CDR2 are MGHRA and YSYEKL. The V gene end was trimmed by 2 bases and the J gene end by 6 bases; junction bases not matched to a gene: 8. CDR3 in amino acids: CASSQPTGVAPEAFF. In DNA, the CDR3 is TGCGCCAGCAGCCAACCGACAGGGGTTGCCCCTGAAGCTTTCTTT.